This T cell receptor beta chain derives from a study of low-dose radiotherapy and immunotherapy resistance in tumors. Low-dose radiotherapy, low-dose cyclophosphamide, aspirin, ipilimumab and nivolumab were all given to the donors. The CDR3 is made up of 14 amino acids. Germline V gene sequence: CDR1 SGHAT, CDR2 FQDESV (reference sequence). V was cut by 2 bases and J by 4 bases, with 6 bases left in between. Covering alpha and beta chains, TRAV- and TRBV-specific primers were used for the first-strand cDNA. Over roughly 19 PCR cycles, TCRs were amplified from a constant-region primer and V-primer adapter. MiXCR, run by TCRdb on the reads, gives a single entry per CDR3 protein. Among roughly 19,000 distinct CDR3 sequences listed, 74% were seen once.

The chain carries TRBV11-1 and TRBJ2-6; no definite D call. This TCR was recovered from a human donor with advanced metastatic prostate, ovarian, gallbladder or colorectal cancer (not recorded which). This table probably holds off-target reads from a library built for another chain. The CDR3 sequence: CASSLYSGANVLTF. The CDR3 region has the DNA TGTGCCAGCAGCTTATATTCGGGGGCCAACGTCCTGACTTTC.